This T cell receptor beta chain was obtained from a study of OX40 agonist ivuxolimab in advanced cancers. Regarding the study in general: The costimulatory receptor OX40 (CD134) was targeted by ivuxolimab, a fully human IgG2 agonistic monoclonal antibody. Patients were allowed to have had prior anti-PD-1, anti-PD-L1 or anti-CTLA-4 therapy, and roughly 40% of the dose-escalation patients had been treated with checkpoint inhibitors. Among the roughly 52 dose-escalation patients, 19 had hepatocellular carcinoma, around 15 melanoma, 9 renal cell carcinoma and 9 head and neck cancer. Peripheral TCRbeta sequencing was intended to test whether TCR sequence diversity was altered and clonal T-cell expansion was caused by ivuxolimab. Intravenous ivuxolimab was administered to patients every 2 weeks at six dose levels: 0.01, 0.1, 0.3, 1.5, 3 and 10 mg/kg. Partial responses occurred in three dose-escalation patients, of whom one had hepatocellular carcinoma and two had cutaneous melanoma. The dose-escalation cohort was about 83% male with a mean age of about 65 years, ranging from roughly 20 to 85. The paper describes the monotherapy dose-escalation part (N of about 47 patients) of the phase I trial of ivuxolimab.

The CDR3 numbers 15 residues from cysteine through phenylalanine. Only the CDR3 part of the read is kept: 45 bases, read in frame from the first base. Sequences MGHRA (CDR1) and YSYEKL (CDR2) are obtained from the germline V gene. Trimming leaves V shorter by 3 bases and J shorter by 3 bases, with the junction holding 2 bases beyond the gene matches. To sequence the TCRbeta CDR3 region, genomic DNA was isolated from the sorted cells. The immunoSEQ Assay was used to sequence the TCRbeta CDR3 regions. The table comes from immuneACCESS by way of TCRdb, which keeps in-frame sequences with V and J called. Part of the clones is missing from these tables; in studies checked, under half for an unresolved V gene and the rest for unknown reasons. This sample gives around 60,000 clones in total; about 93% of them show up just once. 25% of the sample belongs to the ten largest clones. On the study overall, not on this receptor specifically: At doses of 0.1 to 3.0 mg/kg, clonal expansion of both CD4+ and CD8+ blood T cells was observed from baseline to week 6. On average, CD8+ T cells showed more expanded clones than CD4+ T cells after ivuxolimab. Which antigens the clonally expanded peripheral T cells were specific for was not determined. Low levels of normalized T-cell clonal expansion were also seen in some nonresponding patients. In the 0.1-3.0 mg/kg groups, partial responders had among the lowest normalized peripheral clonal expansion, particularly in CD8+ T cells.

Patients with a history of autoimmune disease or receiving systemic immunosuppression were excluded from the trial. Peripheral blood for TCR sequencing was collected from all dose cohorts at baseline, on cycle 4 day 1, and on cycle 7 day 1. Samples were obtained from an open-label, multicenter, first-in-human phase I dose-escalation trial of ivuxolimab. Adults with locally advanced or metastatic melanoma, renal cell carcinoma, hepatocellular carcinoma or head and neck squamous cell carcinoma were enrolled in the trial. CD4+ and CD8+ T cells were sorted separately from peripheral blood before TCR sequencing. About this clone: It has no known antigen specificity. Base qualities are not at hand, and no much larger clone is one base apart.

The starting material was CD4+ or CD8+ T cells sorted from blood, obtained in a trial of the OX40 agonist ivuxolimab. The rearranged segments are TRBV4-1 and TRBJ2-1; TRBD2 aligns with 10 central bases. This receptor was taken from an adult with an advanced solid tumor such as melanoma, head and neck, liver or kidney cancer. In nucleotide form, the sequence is TGCGCCAGCAGCCACGTAGCGGGAGGCTACAATGAGCAGTTCTTC. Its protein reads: CASSHVAGGYNEQFF.